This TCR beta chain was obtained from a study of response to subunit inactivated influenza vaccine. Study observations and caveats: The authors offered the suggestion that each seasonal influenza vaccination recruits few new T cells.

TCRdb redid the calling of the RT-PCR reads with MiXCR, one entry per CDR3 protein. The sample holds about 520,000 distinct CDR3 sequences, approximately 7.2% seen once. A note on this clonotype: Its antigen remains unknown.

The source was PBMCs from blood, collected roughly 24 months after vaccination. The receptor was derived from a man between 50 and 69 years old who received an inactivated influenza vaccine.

The CDR3 coding sequence is TGTGCCAGTAAGCAGGGGATGGGGACCGGGGAGCTGTTTTTT. Translating it yields CASKQGMGTGELFF. This chain uses TRBV19 with TRBJ2-2, with D perhaps TRBD1 (6 bases). This CDR3 spans 14 amino acids. V was shortened by 7 bases and J by 5 bases, with 14 bases between the two germline ends. Germline CDR1 reads LNHDA; CDR2 reads SQIVND (reference sequence).